This TCR beta chain is drawn from a study of cytomegalovirus exposure and HLA in healthy donors. Study-wide findings and caveats: Researchers reported that a few CMV-associated chains were confirmed in vitro as CMV antigen-specific. Reported results showed that the classifier diagnosed cytomegalovirus status with high specificity and sensitivity.

A note on this clone: The antigen is not known.

The primer mix had 60 Vbeta and 13 Jbeta primers. Some clones are missing from TCRdb's copy, which holds only in-frame ones; the method was immunoSEQ multiplex PCR. The table has 95,000 to 100,000 clones, approximately 71% seen once. CDR3 length: 17 residues. Germline assignment: CDR1 SGDLS and CDR2 YYNGEE. The J segment lost 4 bases and the V segment lost 3 bases, leaving 15 bases of the junction unmatched. The receptor was derived from a female donor in good health and CMV-seronegative. Sequences were obtained from PBMCs. The V and J genes are TRBV9 and TRBJ1-2; 7 nucleotides match TRBD1. The CDR3 here is CASSARPQGGLTYGYTF. The DNA for the CDR3 is TGTGCCAGCAGCGCAAGACCCCAGGGGGGCCTTACCTATGGCTACACCTTC.